Listed here is a single T cell receptor (beta chain). The antigen is not known. It was with random hexamers that roughly 0.45 to 1 ug RNA was reverse transcribed. The authors amplified TCR beta CDR3 across 54 Vbeta and 13 Jbeta using immunoSEQ multiplex PCR. MiXCR, applied by TCRdb to the immunoSEQ multiplex PCR reads, yields one record per CDR3 protein. The table includes some 52,000 distinct CDR3 sequences, about 92% detected once. Germline V lookup: CDR1 MGHRA, CDR2 YSYEKL. Unmatched junction bases numbered 12, after V lost 1 base and J lost 12 bases. The CDR3 is 17 amino acids. Included as multiple sclerosis controls were treatment-naive patients who had stable or active relapsing-remitting disease. This entry is derived from a study of CD8 T cells in Susac syndrome. Study-wide points: As the study acknowledged, the number of individuals who were part of its TCR sequencing and HLA analysis was relatively small.

The genes are TRBV4-1 and TRBJ1-6, with 10 positions matching TRBD1. Sequenced input: CD8+ T cells from PBMCs. This TCR was sampled from a human donor with multiple sclerosis. The CDR3 is CASSQGTGGPVGGPLHF. In DNA, the CDR3 is TGCGCCAGCAGCCAAGGGACAGGGGGTCCCGTCGGTGGACCCCTCCACTTT.